The 11 T cell receptor beta chains below all came from one sample that was sequenced in a study of T cell responses to AZD1222 COVID-19 vaccine. Sequencing used immunoSEQ multiplex PCR; TCRdb keeps in-frame clones, though not all of them. The table records about 120,000 clones, about 92% of them present only once. Material: peripheral blood, obtained 28 days after the second AZD1222 dose. The receptors here all came from an adult who received the AZD1222 COVID-19 vaccine.

The V and J genes are TRBV6-2 or TRBV6-3 and TRBJ2-1, with D unresolved. V dropped 5 bases and J dropped 9 bases, with 17 bases sitting between them. The CDR3 has 14 residues. Germline CDR1 is MNHEY and CDR2 is SVGEGT. The chain's CDR3 is CASSLPGPFTEQFF. CDR3 DNA sequence: TGTGCCAGCAGTCTTCCGGGCCCCTTTACTGAGCAGTTCTTC.

The rearrangement links TRBV5-1 to TRBJ1-3; no reliable D call. The germline V and J ends were trimmed by 7 bases and 4 bases, with 18 bases remaining between them. CDR1 and CDR2 (germline): SGHRS, YFSETQ. The CDR3 has 15 residues. The chain's CDR3 is CASQYEGQTGNTIYF. CDR3 in DNA: TGCGCCAGCCAATACGAAGGGCAAACAGGAAACACCATATATTTT.

A few counts support this clone. Other DNA sequences of this sample code for an identical CDR3. The rearrangement joins TRBV4-1 to TRBJ1-2, with no clear D. The CDR3 extends over 13 amino acids. Germline V gene data show CDR1 as MGHRA and CDR2 as YSYEKL. Trimming stripped 0 bases from V and 4 bases from J, with 6 bases between. Here the CDR3 reads CASSQDRAYGYTF. In DNA form, the CDR3 reads TGCGCCAGCAGCCAAGATAGGGCCTATGGCTACACCTTC.

Remarks on this clone: This CDR3 is also generated by other DNA sequences in the sample. The chain's CDR3 is CSASGTDTQYF. The CDR3 DNA reads TGCAGTGCTAGCGGCACAGATACGCAGTATTTT. The V and J genes are TRBV20-1 and TRBJ2-3; D gene uncertain. In germline, CDR1 is DFQATT, CDR2 SNEGSKA (reference sequence). Deletions cut 3 bases from V and 1 base from J, with 2 bases between. This CDR3 spans 11 amino acids.

The chain recombines TRBV21-1 with TRBJ1-4; the DNA was not used to check the table's D call, TRBD1. TRBV21-1 is classified as a pseudogene. This CDR3 has 16 residues. The CDR3 DNA is TGTGCCAGCAGCCCCACCCCCAGGTCAACTAATGAAAAACTGTTTTTT. This gives the protein CASSPTPRSTNEKLFF.

The gene calls are TRBV5-1 and TRBJ2-3; 7 nucleotides line up with TRBD2. CDR3 length: 15 amino acids. V trimming: 5 bases; J trimming: 1 base; junction bases outside the gene matches: 7. The germline gives CDR1 SGHRS, CDR2 YFSETQ. Here the CDR3 reads CASSNAGDRTDTQYF. CDR3 nucleotides: TGCGCCAGCAGTAATGCGGGAGATCGCACAGATACGCAGTATTTT.

The chain uses TRBV7-2 and TRBJ2-2; D gene unclear. This CDR3 region has 16 residues. Germline V gene data show CDR1 as SGHTA and CDR2 as FQGNSA. Trimming took off 8 bases at V and 0 bases at J, with 16 bases between the two ends. The CDR3 loop reads CASSQDVSANTGELFF. In DNA form, the CDR3 reads TGTGCCAGCTCCCAAGACGTCAGCGCGAACACCGGGGAGCTGTTTTTT.

The CDR3 nucleotides read TGTGCCAGCAGTTACGTCGAAAGACATTATGGCACAGATACGCAGTATTTT. It yields the protein CASSYVERHYGTDTQYF. The rearrangement uses TRBV6-2 or TRBV6-3 and TRBJ2-3; D is unresolved. Germline assignment: CDR1 MNHEY and CDR2 SVGEGT. This CDR3 region has 17 residues. Trimming removed 2 bases at V and 1 base at J, with 16 bases between.

This chain connects TRBV6-1 to TRBJ1-1; D uncertain. There are 15 residues in the CDR3. Germline V gives CDR1 MNHNS, CDR2 SASEGT. V lost 2 bases, J lost 1 base, and 11 bases lay in between. The CDR3, as DNA: TGTGCCAGCAGTGAAAGAGTGTTGGGGAACACTGAAGCTTTCTTT. Its protein product is CASSERVLGNTEAFF.

DNA for the CDR3: TGTGCCTGGAGTGCCCCCCTTGGCTACACCTTC. Protein product: CAWSAPLGYTF. The rearrangement uses TRBV30 and TRBJ1-2; D unresolved. Germline V gene data show CDR1 as GTSNPN and CDR2 as SVGIG (reference sequence). The CDR3 sequence is 11 residues long. V lost 1 base to trimming and J lost 7 bases, with 7 bases between them.

V gene TRBV28 combines with J gene TRBJ1-2, with 7 bases fitting TRBD1. Trimming took 6 bases from V and 1 from J; bases not matched to a gene: 8. CDR1 is MDHEN and CDR2 is SYDVKM in the germline V gene. CDR3 size: 15 residues. For the CDR3, the DNA is TGTGCCAGCAGGCCATTGGACAGGAGTAACTATGGCTACACCTTC. Protein sequence: CASRPLDRSNYGYTF.